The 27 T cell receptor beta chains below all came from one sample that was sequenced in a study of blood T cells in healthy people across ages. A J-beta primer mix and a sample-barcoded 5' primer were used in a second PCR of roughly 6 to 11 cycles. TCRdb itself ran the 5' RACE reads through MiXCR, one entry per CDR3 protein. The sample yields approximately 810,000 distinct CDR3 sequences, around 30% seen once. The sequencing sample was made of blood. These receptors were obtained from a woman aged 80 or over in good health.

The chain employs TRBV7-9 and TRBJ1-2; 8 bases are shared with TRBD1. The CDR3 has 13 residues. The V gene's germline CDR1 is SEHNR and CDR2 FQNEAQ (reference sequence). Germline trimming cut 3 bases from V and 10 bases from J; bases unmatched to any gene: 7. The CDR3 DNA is TGTGCCAGCAGCTTCCCCCAGGGGGCCAACTACACCTTC. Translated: CASSFPQGANYTF.

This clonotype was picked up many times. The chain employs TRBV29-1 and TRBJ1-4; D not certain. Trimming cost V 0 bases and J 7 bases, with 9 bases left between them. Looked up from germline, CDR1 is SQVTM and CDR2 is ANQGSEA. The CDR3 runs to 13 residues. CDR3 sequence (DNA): TGCAGCGTTGAAGATCCTAGGAGTGAAAAACTGTTTTTT. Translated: CSVEDPRSEKLFF.

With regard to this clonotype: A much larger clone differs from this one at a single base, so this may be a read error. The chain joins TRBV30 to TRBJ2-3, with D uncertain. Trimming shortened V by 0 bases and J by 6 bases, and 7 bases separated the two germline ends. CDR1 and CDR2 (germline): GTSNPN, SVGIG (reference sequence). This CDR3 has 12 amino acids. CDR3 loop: CAWSVDSDTQYF. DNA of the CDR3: TGTGCCTGGAGTGTAGATTCCGATACGCAGTATTTT.

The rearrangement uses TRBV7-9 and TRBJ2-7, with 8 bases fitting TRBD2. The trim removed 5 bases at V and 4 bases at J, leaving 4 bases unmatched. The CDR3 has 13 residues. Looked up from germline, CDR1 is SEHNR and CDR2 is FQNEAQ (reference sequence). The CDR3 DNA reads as TGTGCCAGCAGCCACGGACTAGCTTACGAGCAGTACTTC. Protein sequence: CASSHGLAYEQYF.

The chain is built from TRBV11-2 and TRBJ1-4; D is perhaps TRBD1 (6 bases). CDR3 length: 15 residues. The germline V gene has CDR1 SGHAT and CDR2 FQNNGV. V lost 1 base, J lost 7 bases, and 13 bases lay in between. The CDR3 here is CASSLVRGAFEKLFF. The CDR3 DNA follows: TGTGCCAGCAGCTTAGTCCGGGGGGCATTTGAAAAACTGTTTTTT.

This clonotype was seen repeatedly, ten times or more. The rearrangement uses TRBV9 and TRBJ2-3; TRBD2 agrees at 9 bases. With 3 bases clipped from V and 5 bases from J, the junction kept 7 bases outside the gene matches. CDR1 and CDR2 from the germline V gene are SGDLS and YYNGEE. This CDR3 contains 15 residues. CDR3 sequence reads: CASSALRGGLDTQYF. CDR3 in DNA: TGTGCCAGCAGCGCCCTGCGGGGGGGCTTAGATACGCAGTATTTT. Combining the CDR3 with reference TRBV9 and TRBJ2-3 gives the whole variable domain DSGVTQTPKHLITATGQRVTLRCSPRSGDLSVYWYQQSLDQGLQFLIQYYNGEERAKGNILERFSAQQFPDLHSELNLSSLELGDSALYFCASSALRGGLDTQYFGPGTRLTVL.

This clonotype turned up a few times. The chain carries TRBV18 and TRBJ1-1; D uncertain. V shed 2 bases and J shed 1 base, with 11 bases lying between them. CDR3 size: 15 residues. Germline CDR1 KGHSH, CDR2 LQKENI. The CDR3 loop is CASSPALTENTEAFF. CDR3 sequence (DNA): TGTGCCAGCTCACCAGCTCTGACCGAGAACACTGAAGCTTTCTTT. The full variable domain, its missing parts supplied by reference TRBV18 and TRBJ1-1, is NAGVMQNPRHLVRRRGQEARLRCSPMKGHSHVYWYRQLPEEGLKFMVYLQKENIIDESGMPKERFSAEFPKEGPSILRIQQVVRGDSAAYFCASSPALTENTEAFFGQGTRLTVV.

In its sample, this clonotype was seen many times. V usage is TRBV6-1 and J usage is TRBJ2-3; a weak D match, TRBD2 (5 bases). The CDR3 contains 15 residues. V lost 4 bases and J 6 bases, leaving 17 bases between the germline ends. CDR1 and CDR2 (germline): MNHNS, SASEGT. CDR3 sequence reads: CASSVRAEQWDTQYF. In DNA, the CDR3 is TGTGCCAGCAGTGTAAGAGCGGAACAATGGGATACGCAGTATTTT.

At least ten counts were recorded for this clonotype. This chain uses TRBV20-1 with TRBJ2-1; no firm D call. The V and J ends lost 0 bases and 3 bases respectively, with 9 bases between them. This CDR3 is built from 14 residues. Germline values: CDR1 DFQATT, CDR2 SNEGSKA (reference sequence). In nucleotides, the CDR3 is TGCAGTGCTAGAGATTCCCTAGTCTACAATGAGCAGTTCTTC. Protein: CSARDSLVYNEQFF.

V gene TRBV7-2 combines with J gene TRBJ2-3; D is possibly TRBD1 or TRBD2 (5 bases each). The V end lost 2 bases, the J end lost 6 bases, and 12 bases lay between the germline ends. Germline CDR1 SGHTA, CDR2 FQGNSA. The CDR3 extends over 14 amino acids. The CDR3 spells CASSLLGRADTQYF. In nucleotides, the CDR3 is TGTGCCAGCAGCTTATTGGGGCGGGCGGATACGCAGTATTTT. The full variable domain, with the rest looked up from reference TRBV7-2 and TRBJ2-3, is GAGVSQSPSNKVTEKGKDVELRCDPISGHTALYWYRQSLGQGLEFLIYFQGNSAPDKSGLPSDRFSAERTGGSVSTLTIQRTQQEDSAVYLCASSLLGRADTQYFGPGTRLTVL.

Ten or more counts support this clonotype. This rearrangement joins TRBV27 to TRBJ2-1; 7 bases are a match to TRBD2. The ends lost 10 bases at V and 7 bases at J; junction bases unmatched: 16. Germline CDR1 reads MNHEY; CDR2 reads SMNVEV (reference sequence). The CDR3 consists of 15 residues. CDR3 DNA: TGTGCCACCGCCGGGTTGAGCGGGGTAGGGAATGAGCAGTTCTTC. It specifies CATAGLSGVGNEQFF.

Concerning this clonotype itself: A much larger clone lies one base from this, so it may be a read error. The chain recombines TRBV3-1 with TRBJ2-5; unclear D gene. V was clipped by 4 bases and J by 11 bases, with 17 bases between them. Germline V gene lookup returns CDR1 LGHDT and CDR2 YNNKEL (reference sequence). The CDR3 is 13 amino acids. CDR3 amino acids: CASSPQNYNEQYF. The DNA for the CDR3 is TGTGCCAGCAGCCCCCAAAACTACAATGAGCAGTACTTC.

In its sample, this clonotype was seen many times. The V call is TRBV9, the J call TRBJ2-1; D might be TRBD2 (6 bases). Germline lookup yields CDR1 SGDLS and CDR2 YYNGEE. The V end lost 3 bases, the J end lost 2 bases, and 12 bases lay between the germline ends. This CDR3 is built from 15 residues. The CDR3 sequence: CASSELGGTYNEQFF. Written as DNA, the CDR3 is TGTGCCAGCAGCGAGCTCGGGGGAACCTACAATGAGCAGTTCTTC.

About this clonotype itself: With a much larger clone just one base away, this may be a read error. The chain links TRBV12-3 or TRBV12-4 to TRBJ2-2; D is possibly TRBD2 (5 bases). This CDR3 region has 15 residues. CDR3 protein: CASSLVGSNTGERFF. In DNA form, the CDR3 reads TGTGCCAGCAGTTTGGTAGGCTCGAACACCGGGGAGCGGTTTTTT.

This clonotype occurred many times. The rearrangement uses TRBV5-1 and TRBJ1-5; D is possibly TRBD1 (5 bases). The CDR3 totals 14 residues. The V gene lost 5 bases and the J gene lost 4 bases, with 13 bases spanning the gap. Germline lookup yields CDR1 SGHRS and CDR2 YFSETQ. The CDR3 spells CASRPGTSNQPQHF. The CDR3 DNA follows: TGCGCCAGCAGACCAGGGACTTCTAATCAGCCCCAGCATTTT.

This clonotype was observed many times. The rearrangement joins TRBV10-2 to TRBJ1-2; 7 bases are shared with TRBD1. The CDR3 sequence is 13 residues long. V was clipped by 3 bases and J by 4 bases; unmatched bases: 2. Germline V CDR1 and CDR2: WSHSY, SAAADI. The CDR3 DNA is TGCGCCAGCAGTGAAAGGGGGCCCTATGGCTACACCTTC. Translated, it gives CASSERGPYGYTF.

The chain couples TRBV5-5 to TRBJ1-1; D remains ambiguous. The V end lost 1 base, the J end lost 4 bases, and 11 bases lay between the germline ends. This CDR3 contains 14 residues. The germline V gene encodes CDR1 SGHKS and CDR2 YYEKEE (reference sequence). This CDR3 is CASSLSGGTTEAFF. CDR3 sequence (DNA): TGTGCCAGCAGCTTGAGTGGCGGCACCACTGAAGCTTTCTTT.

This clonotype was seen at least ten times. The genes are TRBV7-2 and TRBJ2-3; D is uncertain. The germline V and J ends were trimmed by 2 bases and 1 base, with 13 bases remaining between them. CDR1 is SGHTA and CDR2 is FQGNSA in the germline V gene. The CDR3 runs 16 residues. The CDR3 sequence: CASSLQGRLGTDTQYF. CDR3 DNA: TGTGCCAGCAGCTTACAAGGCCGGCTTGGCACAGATACGCAGTATTTT.

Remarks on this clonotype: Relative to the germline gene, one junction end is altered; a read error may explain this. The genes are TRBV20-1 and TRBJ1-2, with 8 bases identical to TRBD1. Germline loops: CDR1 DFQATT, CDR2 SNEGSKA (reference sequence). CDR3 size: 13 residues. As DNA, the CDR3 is TGCAATGCTAGTCCCAGGGGGCTGGATGGCTACACCTTC. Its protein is CNASPRGLDGYTF.

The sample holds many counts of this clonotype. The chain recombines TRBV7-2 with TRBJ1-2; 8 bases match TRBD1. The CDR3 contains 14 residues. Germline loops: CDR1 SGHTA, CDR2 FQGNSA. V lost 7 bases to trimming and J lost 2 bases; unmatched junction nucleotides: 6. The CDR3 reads CASTGQGMNYGYTF. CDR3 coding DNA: TGTGCCAGCACCGGACAGGGAATGAACTATGGCTACACCTTC.

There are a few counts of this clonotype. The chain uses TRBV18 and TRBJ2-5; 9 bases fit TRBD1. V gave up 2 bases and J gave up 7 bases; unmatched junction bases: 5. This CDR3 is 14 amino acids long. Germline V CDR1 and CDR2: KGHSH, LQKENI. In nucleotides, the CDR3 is TGTGCCAGCTCACCAGGACAGGGGACGGGGACCCAGTACTTC. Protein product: CASSPGQGTGTQYF.

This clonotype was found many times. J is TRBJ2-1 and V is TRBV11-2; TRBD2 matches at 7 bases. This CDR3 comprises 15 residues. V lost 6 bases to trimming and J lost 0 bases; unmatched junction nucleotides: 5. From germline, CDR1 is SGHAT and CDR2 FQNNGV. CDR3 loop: CASSRAGPSYNEQFF. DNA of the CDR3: TGTGCCAGCAGTCGAGCGGGGCCCTCCTACAATGAGCAGTTCTTC.

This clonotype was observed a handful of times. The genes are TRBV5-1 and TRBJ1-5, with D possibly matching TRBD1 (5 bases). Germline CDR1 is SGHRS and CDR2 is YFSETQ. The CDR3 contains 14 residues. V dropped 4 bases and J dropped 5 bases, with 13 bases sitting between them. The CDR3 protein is CASSRNQGDQPQHF. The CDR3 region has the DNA TGCGCCAGCAGCCGGAACCAGGGAGATCAGCCCCAGCATTTT.

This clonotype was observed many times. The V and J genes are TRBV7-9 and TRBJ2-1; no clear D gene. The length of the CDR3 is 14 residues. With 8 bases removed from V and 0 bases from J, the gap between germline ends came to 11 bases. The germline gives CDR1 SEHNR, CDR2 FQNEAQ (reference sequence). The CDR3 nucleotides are TGTGCCAGCGCCAGGCCTCCCTCCTACAATGAGCAGTTCTTC. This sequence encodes CASARPPSYNEQFF. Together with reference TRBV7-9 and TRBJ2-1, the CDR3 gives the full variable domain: DTGVSQNPRHKITKRGQNVTFRCDPISEHNRLYWYRQTLGQGPEFLTYFQNEAQLEKSRLLSDRFSAERPKGSFSTLEIQRTEQGDSAMYLCASARPPSYNEQFFGPGTRLTVL.

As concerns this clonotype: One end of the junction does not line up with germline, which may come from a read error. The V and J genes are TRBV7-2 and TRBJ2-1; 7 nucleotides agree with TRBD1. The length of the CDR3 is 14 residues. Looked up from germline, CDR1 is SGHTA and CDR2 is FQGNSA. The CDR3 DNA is TGTGCCAGCTGCTTCGGCAGGGGGAACAATGAGCAGTTCTTC. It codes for CASCFGRGNNEQFF.

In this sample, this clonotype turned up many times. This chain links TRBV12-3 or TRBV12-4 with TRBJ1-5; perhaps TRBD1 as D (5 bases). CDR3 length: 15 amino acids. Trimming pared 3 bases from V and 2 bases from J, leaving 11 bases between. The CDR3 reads CASSFPRDGNQPQHF. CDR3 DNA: TGTGCCAGCAGTTTTCCCAGGGACGGCAATCAGCCCCAGCATTTT.

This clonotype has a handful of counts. CDR3: CASSLVGRGYEQYF. The CDR3 DNA reads as TGTGCCAGCAGCTTGGTTGGCAGGGGATACGAGCAGTACTTC. The rearrangement uses TRBV5-4 and TRBJ2-4; D is perhaps TRBD1 (6 bases). TRBJ2-7 matches the DNA end more closely, so the J call is doubtful. CDR3 size: 14 residues. CDR1 is SGHNT and CDR2 is YYREEE in the germline V gene (reference sequence).